The 5 T cell receptor beta chains presented below share a single source sample, sequenced in a study of cytomegalovirus exposure and HLA in healthy donors. Produced via immunoSEQ multiplex PCR; TCRdb's table is partial and in-frame only. The repertoire holds 250,000 to 400,000 clones, with around 90% as singletons. What was sequenced was PBMCs. The receptors were sampled from a man under 40 in good health and CMV-seronegative.

The V call is TRBV6-5, the J call TRBJ1-1, with D perhaps TRBD1 (6 bases). Germline V lookup: CDR1 MNHEY, CDR2 SVGAGI. V lost 7 bases to trimming and J lost 6 bases, with 15 bases between them. The CDR3 runs to 13 residues. CDR3 in amino acids: CASKPTGTPEAFF. The CDR3 nucleotides read TGTGCCAGCAAACCTACAGGGACCCCTGAAGCTTTCTTT.

This clone occurred once. J is TRBJ1-4 and V is TRBV7-8, with TRBD1 as a possible D gene (6 bases). V was pared by 1 base and J by 3 bases, with 12 bases between. CDR3 length: 16 amino acids. CDR1 SGHVS and CDR2 FQNEAQ come from the germline V gene. CDR3 nucleotides: TGTGCCAGCAGCTTAGTGGTGGGGGCCGCTAATGAAAAACTGTTTTTT. It is translated as CASSLVVGAANEKLFF.

This clone came up a few times. The CDR3 here is CATSRDLSSLSGYTF. The CDR3 coding sequence is TGTGCCACCAGCAGAGACCTCTCAAGTTTGAGTGGCTACACCTTC. This chain connects TRBV15 to TRBJ1-2, with D uncertain. The ends were cut back, 0 bases at V and 7 bases at J, with 15 bases in the middle. The V gene's germline CDR1 is LNHNV and CDR2 YYDKDF (reference sequence). The CDR3 is 15 amino acids.

In this sample, this clone turned up once. The chain links TRBV6-5 to TRBJ1-4, with 7 bases identical to TRBD1. This CDR3 region has 14 residues. Losses at the gene ends were 2 bases for V and 6 bases for J; bases not matched to a gene: 3. Germline V lookup: CDR1 MNHEY, CDR2 SVGAGI. The CDR3 nucleotides read TGTGCCAGCAGTTACGGAACAGGGGATGAAAAACTGTTTTTT. Translating it yields CASSYGTGDEKLFF.

This chain connects TRBV13 to TRBJ2-7, with D possibly matching TRBD2 (5 bases). The CDR3 is 15 residues long. Per the germline V gene, CDR1 is PRHDT and CDR2 is FYEKMQ (reference sequence). Trimming took off 5 bases at V and 5 bases at J, with 19 bases between the two ends. The chain's CDR3 is CASSEGTNLGNEQYF. Here the CDR3 DNA reads TGTGCCAGCAGCGAGGGCACAAACCTGGGGAACGAGCAGTACTTC.